This TCR beta chain emerged from a study of Ad26.COV2.S vaccination and SARS-CoV-2 variants. Whole-study context: COV1001, an Ad26.COV2.S trial, supplied this vaccine-arm donor. Study-level points and caveats: Total responses of T cells may have been underestimated by the analyses of TCR breadth and depth. Researchers reported similar non-spike TCR breadth in vaccine and placebo recipients.

Treatment meaning: about 20 received Ad26.COV2.S at low or high dose, single or two shots; roughly five received placebo; per-sample allocation not given. Sampling took place 63 days after the first vaccine or placebo injection. A Boston adult aged 18-55 years was the donor. In the case of this clone: Antigen: not known.

Method: immunoSEQ multiplex PCR; TCRdb's copy keeps in-frame clones and lacks some. There are about 440,000 clones in the sample; 87% occur only once, and 9.5% to 15% lies in the top ten. CDR3 length: 19 amino acids. The germline gives CDR1 MGHRA, CDR2 YSYEKL. The V and J ends lost 3 bases and 0 bases, in that order; junction bases with no gene match: 5. The sequenced sample was peripheral blood, obtained in a trial of Ad26.COV2.S vaccine versus placebo. The gene calls are TRBV4-1 and TRBJ2-2; 15 bases map to TRBD2. This TCR derives from a person aged 18-65 years who received the Ad26.COV2.S COVID-19 vaccine or a placebo. The CDR3 is CASSQPGLAGGANTGELFF. CDR3 bases: TGCGCCAGCAGCCAGCCGGGACTAGCGGGAGGTGCGAACACCGGGGAGCTGTTTTTT.